The 13 T cell receptor beta chains given below trace back to one sample, sequenced in a study of T cell responses to AZD1222 COVID-19 vaccine (dated by TCRdb to the early 2020s). Taken with the paper, the label for time point translates to: about 28 days (+/-7) after the second vaccine dose. Libraries were built with the immunoSEQ multiplex PCR assay. The table comes from immuneACCESS by way of TCRdb, which keeps in-frame sequences with V and J called. Part of the clones is missing from these tables; in studies checked, under half for an unresolved V gene and the rest for unknown reasons. This sample gives some 150,000 clones in total; around nine tenths of them show up just once. The ten largest clones take up around 1.5% of the sample. The sample in question was peripheral blood, obtained 28 days after the second AZD1222 dose. The receptors shown here come from an adult who received the AZD1222 COVID-19 vaccine.

The gene calls are TRBV7-2 and TRBJ2-2; D unclear. The length of the CDR3 is 12 residues. Germline lookup yields CDR1 SGHTA and CDR2 FQGNSA. Trimming removed 4 bases from V and 3 bases from J, with 3 bases in between. CDR3 sequence reads: CASSSYTGELFF. CDR3 nucleotide sequence: TGTGCCAGCAGCTCTTACACCGGGGAGCTGTTTTTT.

The V and J genes are TRBV9 and TRBJ1-6; a possible D gene is TRBD1 (5 bases). The CDR3 extends over 15 amino acids. The V end was cut by 3 bases, the J end by 10 bases, with 17 bases between. In germline, CDR1 is SGDLS, CDR2 YYNGEE. CDR3 residues: CASSAQGLPGSPLHF. In DNA form, the CDR3 reads TGTGCCAGCAGCGCGCAGGGACTGCCGGGATCACCCCTCCACTTT.

The V gene is TRBV7-2, the J gene TRBJ2-3, with 9 bases lining up with TRBD2. Germline CDR1 SGHTA, CDR2 FQGNSA. This CDR3 comprises 15 residues. The junction had 3 bases not matched to a gene; V was cut back by 5 bases and J by 0 bases. CDR3 in amino acids: CASSQAGGSTDTQYF. In nucleotides, the CDR3 is TGTGCCAGCAGCCAAGCGGGAGGTAGCACAGATACGCAGTATTTT.

The genes are TRBV9 and TRBJ2-4, with D tentatively TRBD1 or TRBD2 (6 bases each). The V gene's germline CDR1 is SGDLS and CDR2 YYNGEE. The V end lost 0 bases, the J end lost 10 bases, and 14 bases lay between the germline ends. The CDR3 is 14 residues long. In DNA form, the CDR3 reads TGTGCCAGCAGCGTAGTGGAGGGGGGTGGTATTCAGTACTTC. It translates to CASSVVEGGGIQYF.

This rearrangement joins TRBV7-2 to TRBJ2-3; no clear D. Trimming shortened V by 5 bases and J by 0 bases, and 9 bases separated the two germline ends. The CDR3 contains 14 residues. CDR1 is SGHTA, CDR2 FQGNSA, per germline. The chain's CDR3 is CASSPYLSTDTQYF. In DNA, the CDR3 is TGTGCCAGCAGCCCTTACCTCAGCACAGATACGCAGTATTTT.

Here the CDR3 reads CASNQRGDGEQYF. The CDR3 DNA follows: TGCGCCAGCAACCAGAGAGGGGACGGCGAGCAGTACTTC. The chain carries TRBV5-1 and TRBJ2-7; D possibly uses TRBD1 or TRBD2 (5 bases each). V was shortened by 6 bases and J by 6 bases, with 16 bases between the two germline ends. CDR3 length equals 13 residues. The germline CDR1 and CDR2 sequences are SGHRS and YFSETQ.

This clone was counted a single time. This chain joins TRBV5-1 and TRBJ1-2; tentative D call: TRBD1 (6 bases). V lost 2 bases to trimming and J lost 5 bases, with 7 bases between them. From germline, CDR1 is SGHRS and CDR2 YFSETQ. This CDR3 has 12 residues. The CDR3 DNA sequence: TGCGCCAGCAGCTTACAGGGATATGGCTACACCTTC. It yields the protein CASSLQGYGYTF.

The chain couples TRBV18 to TRBJ2-6; TRBD2 agrees at 9 bases. The V gene's germline CDR1 is KGHSH and CDR2 LQKENI. Losses at the gene ends were 2 bases for V and 0 bases for J; bases not matched to a gene: 8. The CDR3 covers 19 residues. Here the CDR3 reads CASSPLLAGSLSGANVLTF. As DNA, the CDR3 is TGTGCCAGCTCACCATTACTAGCGGGTTCTCTCTCTGGGGCCAACGTCCTGACTTTC.

The rearrangement links TRBV20-1 to TRBJ1-5; D is ambiguous. This CDR3 comprises 12 residues. V was trimmed by 3 bases and J by 4 bases, leaving 7 bases between them. Germline CDR1 DFQATT, CDR2 SNEGSKA (reference sequence). The CDR3 region has the DNA TGCAGTGCTAGTAGGCAAAATCAGCCCCAGCATTTT. This sequence encodes CSASRQNQPQHF.

V usage is TRBV6-5 and J usage is TRBJ2-2; the D gene is possibly TRBD2 (6 bases). V lost 0 bases to trimming and J lost 7 bases, with 9 bases between them. The CDR3 consists of 14 residues. Germline values: CDR1 MNHEY, CDR2 SVGAGI. The CDR3 is CASSYSRRGGELFF. DNA of the CDR3: TGTGCCAGCAGTTACTCTAGGCGGGGCGGGGAGCTGTTTTTT.

V gene TRBV27 combines with J gene TRBJ2-1; D might be TRBD1 or TRBD2, each matching 5 bases. Trimming took 0 bases from V and 0 from J, leaving 9 bases between them. Per the germline V gene, CDR1 is MNHEY and CDR2 is SMNVEV (reference sequence). The CDR3 length is 16 residues. The CDR3 nucleotides are TGTGCCAGCAGTTTATCAGGGACCCTCTCCTACAATGAGCAGTTCTTC. Protein sequence: CASSLSGTLSYNEQFF.

This chain connects TRBV7-8 to TRBJ2-1; TRBD2 matches at 7 bases. The CDR3 has 16 residues. V gave up 1 base and J gave up 0 bases; unmatched junction bases: 3. Per the germline V gene, CDR1 is SGHVS and CDR2 is FQNEAQ. As DNA, the CDR3 is TGTGCCAGCAGCTTAGTCGGGGGGAGCTCCTACAATGAGCAGTTCTTC. This gives the protein CASSLVGGSSYNEQFF.

This CDR3 reads CASSQSSGSSYNEQFF. In DNA form, the CDR3 reads TGCGCCAGCAGCCAATCAAGCGGGAGCTCCTACAATGAGCAGTTCTTC. This chain joins TRBV4-3 and TRBJ2-1, with 8 bases fitting TRBD2. The V segment lost 2 bases and the J segment 0 bases; nucleotides outside the gene matches: 3. The CDR3 runs to 16 residues. Germline V lookup: CDR1 LGHNA, CDR2 YSLEER.